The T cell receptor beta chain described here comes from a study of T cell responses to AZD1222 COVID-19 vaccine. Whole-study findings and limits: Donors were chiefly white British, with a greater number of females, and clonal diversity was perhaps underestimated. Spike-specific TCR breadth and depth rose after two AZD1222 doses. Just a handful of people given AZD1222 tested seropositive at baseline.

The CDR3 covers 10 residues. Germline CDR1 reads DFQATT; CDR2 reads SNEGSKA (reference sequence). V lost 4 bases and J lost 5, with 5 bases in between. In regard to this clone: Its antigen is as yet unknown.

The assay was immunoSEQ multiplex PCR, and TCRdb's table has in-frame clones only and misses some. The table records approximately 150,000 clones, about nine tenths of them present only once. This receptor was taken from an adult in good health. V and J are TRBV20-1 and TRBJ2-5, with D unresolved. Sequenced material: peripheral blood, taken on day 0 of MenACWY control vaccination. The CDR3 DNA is TGCAGTGCTACCAGGGAGACCCAGTACTTC. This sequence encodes CSATRETQYF.